This record covers a single TCR beta chain. The clone's antigen remains unknown. No quality values exist for individual bases; no much larger clone is one base distant. The immunoSEQ Assay, a bias-controlled multiplex PCR, was used to amplify TCRbeta CDR3 regions from genomic DNA. The original pipeline was this. Nucleated cell counts per sample were estimated from amplification of reference gene primers within the assay. Sequence reads were collapsed and filtered to measure the absolute abundance of every unique TCRbeta CDR3 rearrangement. Productive Simpson clonality was computed per sample as the square root of Simpson's diversity index over productive rearrangements. The table was pulled from immuneACCESS by TCRdb, which kept in-frame rearrangements only. Such tables lose some clones; where checked, under half of the loss comes from unresolved V genes, and the rest has no known cause. The V and J calls and the clone size are those of that table, but D and trimming were determined from the DNA. The sample data list approximately 210,000 clones, and 86% of these were observed just once. The ten largest account for 2% to 2.5% of the sample.

A second Seattle source provided samples from volunteer blood donors who had recovered from COVID-19. Each collaborating institution followed its own protocols to collect whole blood in K2EDTA tubes. For TCRbeta analysis, collaborators shipped samples as frozen whole blood, isolated PBMCs, or DNA extracted from either of those sample types. These data belong to a study of blood T cell repertoires in COVID-19 (dated by TCRdb to about 2020). Describing the broader study: Samples covering the acute and convalescent phases of COVID-19 were provided by collaborators in the United States, Italy and Spain. The material from the prospective study consisted of cDNA or gDNA derived from T cells, B-cell-depleted T cells, or PBMCs. Deeply sampled blood TCRbeta repertoires from subjects exposed to, actively infected with, or recovered from COVID-19 were included in the dataset. A freely available public database, intended as a resource for researchers studying the immune response to SARS-CoV-2, is where the repertoires were released. Samples came from the ongoing ImmuneRACE study (first 160 participants) plus 1,254 subjects from 6 global collaborators. A de-identified subject ID, COVID-19 status, age in years and sex were almost always included in the sample metadata. HLA class I and class II types, where available, came from metadata supplied by the sample provider rather than from assay-based typing. The study at large found these results: The amount of clinical and demographic metadata varied by source and participant and was provided uncurated.

V is shortened by 3 bases, J by 3 bases, and the region joining them spans 11 bases. From a lookup of the germline V gene, CDR1 and CDR2 are KGHSH and LQKENI. Including the terminal cysteine and phenylalanine, the CDR3 comprises 15 residues. Of the read, only the CDR3 DNA is kept; its 45 bases are in frame from base 1. Sequencing input: peripheral blood. The source is a man younger than 40 who had recovered from COVID-19. The sequence is built from TRBV18 and TRBJ1-4; the D gene remains uncertain. In nucleotides, the sequence is TGTGCCAGCTCACCTCCCCAGGAATCTAATGAAAAACTGTTTTTT. Protein translation: CASSPPQESNEKLFF.